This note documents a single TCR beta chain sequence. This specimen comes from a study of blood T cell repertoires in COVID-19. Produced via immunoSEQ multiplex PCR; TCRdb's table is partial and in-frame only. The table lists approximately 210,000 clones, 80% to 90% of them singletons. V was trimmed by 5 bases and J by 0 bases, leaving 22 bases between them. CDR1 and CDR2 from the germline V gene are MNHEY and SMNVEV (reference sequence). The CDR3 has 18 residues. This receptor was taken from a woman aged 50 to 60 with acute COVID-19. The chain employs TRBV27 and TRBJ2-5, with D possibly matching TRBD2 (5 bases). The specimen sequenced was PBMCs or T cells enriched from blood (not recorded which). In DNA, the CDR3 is TGTGCCAGCAGTCCTCAGACGTGGCCGTTCGGGGACCAAGAGACCCAGTACTTC. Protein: CASSPQTWPFGDQETQYF.